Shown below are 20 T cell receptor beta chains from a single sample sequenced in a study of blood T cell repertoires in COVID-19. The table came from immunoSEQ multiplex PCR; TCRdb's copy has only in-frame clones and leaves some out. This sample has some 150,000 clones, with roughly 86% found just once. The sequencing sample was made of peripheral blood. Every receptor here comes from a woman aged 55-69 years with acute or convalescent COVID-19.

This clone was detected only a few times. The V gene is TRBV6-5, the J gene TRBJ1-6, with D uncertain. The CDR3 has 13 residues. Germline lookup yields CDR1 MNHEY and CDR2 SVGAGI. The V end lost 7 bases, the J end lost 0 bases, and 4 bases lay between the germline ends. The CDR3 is CASTISYNSPLHF. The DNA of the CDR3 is TGTGCCAGCACTATCTCCTATAATTCACCCCTCCACTTT.

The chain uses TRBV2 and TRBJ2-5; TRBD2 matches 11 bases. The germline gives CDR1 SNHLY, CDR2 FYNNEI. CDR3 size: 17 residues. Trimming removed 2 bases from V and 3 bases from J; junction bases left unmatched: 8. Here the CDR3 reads CASSEFRLAGTEETQYF. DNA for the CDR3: TGTGCCAGCAGTGAATTTAGACTAGCGGGGACAGAAGAGACCCAGTACTTC.

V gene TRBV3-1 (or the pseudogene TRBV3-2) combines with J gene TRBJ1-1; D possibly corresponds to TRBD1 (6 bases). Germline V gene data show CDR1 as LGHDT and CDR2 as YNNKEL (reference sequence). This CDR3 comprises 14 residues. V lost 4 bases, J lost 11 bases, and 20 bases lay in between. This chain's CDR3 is CASSPKGRGAAAFF. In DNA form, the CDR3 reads TGTGCCAGCAGCCCCAAGGGGAGGGGGGCTGCGGCTTTCTTT.

This CDR3 is CASRDTGAGELFF. CDR3 coding DNA: TGTGCCAGCAGAGATACAGGGGCCGGGGAGCTGTTTTTT. The chain has TRBV6-5 and TRBJ2-2; 7 bases are shared with TRBD1. V lost 6 bases, J lost 6 bases, and 4 bases stayed unmatched. In germline, CDR1 is MNHEY, CDR2 SVGAGI. CDR3 size: 13 residues.

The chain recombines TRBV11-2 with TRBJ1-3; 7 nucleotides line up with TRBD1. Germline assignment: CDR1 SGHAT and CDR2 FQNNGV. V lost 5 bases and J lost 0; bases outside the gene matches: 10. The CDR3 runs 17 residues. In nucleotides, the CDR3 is TGTGCCAGCAGCCCACTACAGGGGACTCGCTCTGGAAACACCATATATTTT. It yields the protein CASSPLQGTRSGNTIYF.

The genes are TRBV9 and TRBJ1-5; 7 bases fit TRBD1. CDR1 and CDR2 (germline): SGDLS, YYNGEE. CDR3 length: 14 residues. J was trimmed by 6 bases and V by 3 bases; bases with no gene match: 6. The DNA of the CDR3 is TGTGCCAGCAGCGCGACAGGGAAGCCTCAGCCCCAGCATTTT. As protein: CASSATGKPQPQHF.

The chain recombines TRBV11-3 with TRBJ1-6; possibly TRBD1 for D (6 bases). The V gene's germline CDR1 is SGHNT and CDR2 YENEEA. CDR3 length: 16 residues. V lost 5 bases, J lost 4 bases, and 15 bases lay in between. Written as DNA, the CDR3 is TGTGCCAGCAGCGCCACGACAGGAATGTATAATTCACCCCTCCACTTT. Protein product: CASSATTGMYNSPLHF.

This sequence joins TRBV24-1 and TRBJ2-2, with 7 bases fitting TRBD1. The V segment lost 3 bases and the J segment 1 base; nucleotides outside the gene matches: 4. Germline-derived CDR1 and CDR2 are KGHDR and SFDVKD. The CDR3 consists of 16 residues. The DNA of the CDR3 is TGTGCCACCAGTGATCCGCGACAGGGGAACACCGGGGAGCTGTTTTTT. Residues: CATSDPRQGNTGELFF.

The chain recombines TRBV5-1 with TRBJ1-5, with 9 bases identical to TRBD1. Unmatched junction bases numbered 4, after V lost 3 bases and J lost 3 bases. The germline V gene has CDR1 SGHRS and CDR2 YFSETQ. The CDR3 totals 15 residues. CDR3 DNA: TGCGCCAGCAGCTGGGGACAGGGAAACAATCAGCCCCAGCATTTT. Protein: CASSWGQGNNQPQHF.

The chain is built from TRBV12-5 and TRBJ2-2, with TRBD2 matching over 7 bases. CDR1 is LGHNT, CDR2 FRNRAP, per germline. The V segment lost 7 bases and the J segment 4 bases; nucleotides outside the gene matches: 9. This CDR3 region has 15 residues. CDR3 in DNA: TGTGCTAGTGAAACCGGACTAGTTAGCACCGGGGAGCTGTTTTTT. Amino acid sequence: CASETGLVSTGELFF.

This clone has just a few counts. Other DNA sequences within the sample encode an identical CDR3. The CDR3 DNA is TGTGCCAGCAGTTACAAGGGGGCGAATGGCTACACCTTC. The encoded protein is CASSYKGANGYTF. V usage is TRBV6-2 or TRBV6-3 and J usage is TRBJ1-2; 7 nucleotides align to TRBD1. The trim removed 2 bases at V and 6 bases at J, leaving 3 bases unmatched. Germline CDR1 and CDR2: MNHEY and SVGEGT. This CDR3 contains 13 residues.

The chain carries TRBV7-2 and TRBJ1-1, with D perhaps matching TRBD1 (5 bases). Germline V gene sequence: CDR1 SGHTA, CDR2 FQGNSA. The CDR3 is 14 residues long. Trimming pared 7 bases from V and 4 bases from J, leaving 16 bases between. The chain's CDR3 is CASTPGIVGTEAFF. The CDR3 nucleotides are TGTGCCAGCACCCCAGGGATTGTGGGCACTGAAGCTTTCTTT.

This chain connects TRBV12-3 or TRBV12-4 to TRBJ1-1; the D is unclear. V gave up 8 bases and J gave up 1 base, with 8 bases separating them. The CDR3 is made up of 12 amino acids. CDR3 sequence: CASRERNTEAFF. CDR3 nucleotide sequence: TGTGCCAGCCGTGAGAGGAACACTGAAGCTTTCTTT.

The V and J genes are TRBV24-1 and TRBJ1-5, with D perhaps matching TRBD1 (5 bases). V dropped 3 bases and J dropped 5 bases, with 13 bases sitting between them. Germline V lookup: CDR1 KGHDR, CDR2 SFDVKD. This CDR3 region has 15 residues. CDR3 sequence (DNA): TGTGCCACCAGTGATACAAGGGGTCCCGATCAGCCCCAGCATTTT. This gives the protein CATSDTRGPDQPQHF.

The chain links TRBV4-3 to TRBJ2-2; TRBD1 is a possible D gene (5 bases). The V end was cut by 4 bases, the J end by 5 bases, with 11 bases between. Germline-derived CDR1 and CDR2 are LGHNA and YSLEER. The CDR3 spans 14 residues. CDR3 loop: CASSRDKGTGELFF. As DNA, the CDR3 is TGCGCCAGCAGCCGTGACAAGGGGACCGGGGAGCTGTTTTTT.

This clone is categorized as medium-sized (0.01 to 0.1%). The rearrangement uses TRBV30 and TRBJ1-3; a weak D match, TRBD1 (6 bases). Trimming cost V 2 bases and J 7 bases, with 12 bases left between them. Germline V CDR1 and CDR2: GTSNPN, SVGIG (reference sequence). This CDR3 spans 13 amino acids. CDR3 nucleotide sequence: TGTGCCTGGAGTAGCAACAGGGAGAACACCATATATTTT. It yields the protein CAWSSNRENTIYF. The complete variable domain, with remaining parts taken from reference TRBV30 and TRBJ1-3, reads SQTIHQWPATLVQPVGSPLSLECTVEGTSNPNLYWYRQAAGRGLQLLFYSVGIGQISSEVPQNLSASRPQDRQFILSSKKLLLSDSGFYLCAWSSNRENTIYFGEGSWLTVV.

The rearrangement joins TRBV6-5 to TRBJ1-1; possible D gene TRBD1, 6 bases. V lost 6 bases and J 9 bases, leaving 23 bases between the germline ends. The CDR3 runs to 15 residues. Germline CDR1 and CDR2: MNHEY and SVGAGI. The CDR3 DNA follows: TGTGCCAGCAGCCGAGGGGTTAGGGACACCAATCAAGCTTTCTTT. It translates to CASSRGVRDTNQAFF.

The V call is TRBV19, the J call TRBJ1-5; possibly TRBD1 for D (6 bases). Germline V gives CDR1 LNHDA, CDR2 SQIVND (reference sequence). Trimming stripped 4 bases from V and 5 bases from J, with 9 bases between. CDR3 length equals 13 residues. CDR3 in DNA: TGTGCCAGTAGTACCGGGACATATCAGCCCCAGCATTTT. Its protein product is CASSTGTYQPQHF.

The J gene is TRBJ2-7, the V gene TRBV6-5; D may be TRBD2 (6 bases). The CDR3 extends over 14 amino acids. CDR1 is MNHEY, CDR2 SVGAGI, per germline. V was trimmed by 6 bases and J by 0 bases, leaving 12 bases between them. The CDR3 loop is CASSPRGTSYEQYF. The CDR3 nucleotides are TGTGCCAGCAGCCCCCGCGGGACCTCCTACGAGCAGTACTTC.

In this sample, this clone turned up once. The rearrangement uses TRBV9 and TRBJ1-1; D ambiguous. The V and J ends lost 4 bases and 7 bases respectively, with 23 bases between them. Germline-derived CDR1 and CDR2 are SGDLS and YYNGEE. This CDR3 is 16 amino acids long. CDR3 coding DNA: TGTGCCAGCAGCCCTAGCTACAGTTTGCGGCTCCTTGAAGCTTTCTTT. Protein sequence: CASSPSYSLRLLEAFF.